The 23 T cell receptor beta chains below were found in one sample sequenced in a study of vaccination effects on CD4 cells after COVID-19. The repertoire was sequenced with immunoSEQ multiplex PCR; TCRdb's copy has only in-frame clones and lacks some. Of 50,000 to 65,000 clones in the sample, approximately 79% were seen once. Sequencing was preceded by expansion of antigen-specific CD4+ T cells with viral peptide pools in the ViraFEST assay. Subsequent to a culture period of roughly 11 days, CD4+ T cells were isolated. All vaccine recipients tested negative for nucleocapsid antibodies and had never contracted SARS-CoV-2 infection. The antigens these receptors bind are not known. Specimen: CD4+ T cells from PBMCs cultured with HCoV-OC43 spike peptides, collected before COVID-19 vaccination. The subset here: HCoV-OC43 spike overlapping peptide pool stimulation. These receptors were collected from a human donor who received a COVID-19 vaccine.

In its sample, this clone was seen a few times. The CDR3 sequence: CASSPTVYNSPLHF. CDR3 DNA sequence: TGTGCCAGCAGCCCGACGGTGTATAATTCACCCCTCCACTTT. The J gene is TRBJ1-6, the V gene TRBV14, with unresolved D. Deletions cut 4 bases from V and 4 bases from J, with 8 bases between. Germline lookup yields CDR1 SGHDN and CDR2 FVKESK. The CDR3 extends over 14 amino acids.

The genes are TRBV24-1 and TRBJ2-1, with 7 nucleotides matching TRBD1. Per germline, CDR1 KGHDR and CDR2 SFDVKD. After removal of 0 bases from V and 1 base from J, the junction contained 5 bases not matched to a gene. There are 17 residues in the CDR3. The CDR3 is CATSDLGRGTSYNEQFF. In DNA, the CDR3 is TGTGCCACCAGTGATTTGGGCAGGGGGACGTCCTACAATGAGCAGTTCTTC.

This rearrangement joins TRBV4-3 to TRBJ1-2; the D is unclear. This CDR3 has 14 amino acids. CDR1 and CDR2 (germline): LGHNA, YSLEER. The ends were cut back, 0 bases at V and 2 bases at J, with 7 bases in the middle. The chain's CDR3 is CASSQEVGNYGYTF. CDR3 bases: TGCGCCAGCAGCCAAGAAGTAGGGAACTATGGCTACACCTTC.

The V and J genes are TRBV5-1 and TRBJ1-5; D remains unclear. Trimming removed 1 base at V and 6 bases at J, with 14 bases between. CDR1 SGHRS and CDR2 YFSETQ come from the germline V gene. The CDR3 extends over 15 amino acids. CDR3 residues: CASSLNGQAGQPQHF. The CDR3 DNA reads as TGCGCCAGCAGCTTGAATGGGCAGGCGGGTCAGCCCCAGCATTTT.

The chain recombines TRBV10-3 with TRBJ2-4; no firm D call. Germline CDR1 ENHRY, CDR2 SYGVKD. This CDR3 has 14 residues. V gave up 7 bases and J gave up 0 bases, with 10 bases separating them. This CDR3 reads CAITDNLAKNIQYF. CDR3 DNA: TGTGCCATCACTGACAACCTAGCCAAAAACATTCAGTACTTC.

The chain uses TRBV7-2 and TRBJ2-1; 8 bases are shared with TRBD2. The V and J ends lost 7 bases and 6 bases, in that order; junction bases with no gene match: 11. The CDR3 is 15 residues long. Germline V CDR1 and CDR2: SGHTA, FQGNSA. CDR3 nucleotides: TGTGCCAGCAATCTGATTGGACTAGCTGGCAATGAGCAGTTCTTC. It encodes CASNLIGLAGNEQFF.

This rearrangement joins TRBV25-1 to TRBJ2-2; 7 positions agree with TRBD1. The CDR3 totals 16 residues. The germline CDR1 and CDR2 sequences are MGHDK and SYGVNS. Unmatched junction bases numbered 4, after V lost 0 bases and J lost 3 bases. CDR3 sequence: CASSEYPGGDTGELFF. The CDR3 region has the DNA TGTGCCAGCAGTGAATATCCAGGGGGAGACACCGGGGAGCTGTTTTTT. Full variable domain (rest looked up from reference TRBV25-1 and TRBJ2-2): EADIYQTPRYLVIGTGKKITLECSQTMGHDKMYWYQQDPGMELHLIHYSYGVNSTEKGDLSSESTVSRIRTEHFPLTLESARPSHTSQYLCASSEYPGGDTGELFFGEGSRLTVL.

The V gene is TRBV5-1, the J gene TRBJ1-1, with D hard to call. Deletions cut 3 bases from V and 1 base from J, with 10 bases between. Germline CDR1 and CDR2: SGHRS and YFSETQ. The CDR3 has 14 amino acids. CDR3 in amino acids: CASSSNLQNTEAFF. For the CDR3, the DNA is TGCGCCAGCAGCTCGAACCTTCAGAACACTGAAGCTTTCTTT.

This clone was detected once. V is TRBV4-1 and J is TRBJ2-1; unclear D gene. The V end lost 0 bases, the J end lost 4 bases, and 13 bases lay between the germline ends. The CDR3 runs to 16 residues. The germline V gene encodes CDR1 MGHRA and CDR2 YSYEKL. CDR3 region: CASSQEDQRIYNEQFF. The DNA for the CDR3 is TGCGCCAGCAGCCAAGAAGACCAACGGATTTACAATGAGCAGTTCTTC.

V gene TRBV5-4 combines with J gene TRBJ2-5, with D perhaps being TRBD1 or TRBD2 (5 bases each). From germline, CDR1 is SGHNT and CDR2 YYREEE (reference sequence). The CDR3 loop spans 15 amino acids. V was trimmed by 1 base and J by 2 bases, leaving 12 bases between them. The CDR3 sequence: CASSLNGGVQETQYF. Written as DNA, the CDR3 is TGTGCCAGCAGCTTGAATGGGGGAGTGCAAGAGACCCAGTACTTC.

The V gene is TRBV11-2, the J gene TRBJ2-5; 7 bases agree with TRBD2. After removal of 5 bases from V and 3 bases from J, the junction contained 9 bases not matched to a gene. CDR1 is SGHAT, CDR2 FQNNGV, per germline. CDR3 length equals 15 residues. Written as DNA, the CDR3 is TGTGCCAGCAGCACCTCCCTGAGCGGGAAAGAGACCCAGTACTTC. Translated: CASSTSLSGKETQYF.

A remark on this clone: A read error may account for a junction end that differs from germline. The rearrangement joins TRBV6-5 to TRBJ2-1; TRBD1 aligns across 10 bases. CDR3 size: 14 residues. Germline V lookup: CDR1 MNHEY, CDR2 SVGAGI. The chain's CDR3 is CASSYSTGGYEQLF. Written as DNA, the CDR3 is TGTGCCAGCAGTTACTCGACAGGGGGCTATGAGCAGCTCTTC.

CDR3 amino acids: CATSDPGTGGDTQYF. In DNA form, the CDR3 reads TGTGCCACCAGTGATCCCGGGACAGGGGGAGATACGCAGTATTTT. The V call is TRBV24-1, the J call TRBJ2-3, with TRBD1 identical over 11 bases. CDR1 is KGHDR and CDR2 is SFDVKD in the germline V gene. The length of the CDR3 is 15 residues. The J segment lost 5 bases and the V segment lost 3 bases, leaving 3 bases of the junction unmatched.

The CDR3: CASSSGTYNEQFF. The CDR3 DNA reads as TGTGCCAGCAGTTCCGGCACCTACAATGAGCAGTTCTTC. The chain employs TRBV28 and TRBJ2-1; D gene ambiguous. Trimming left V 4 bases short and J 2 bases short, with 6 bases between. CDR1 MDHEN and CDR2 SYDVKM come from the germline V gene. This CDR3 contains 13 residues.

J is TRBJ2-5 and V is TRBV7-2; D remains ambiguous. Germline CDR1 is SGHTA and CDR2 is FQGNSA. The V end was cut by 4 bases, the J end by 5 bases, with 11 bases between. This CDR3 comprises 13 residues. The CDR3 DNA reads TGTGCCAGCAGCTCCTCTCAAGTGGAGACCCAGTACTTC. Translation: CASSSSQVETQYF.

The gene calls are TRBV6-2 or TRBV6-3 and TRBJ2-2; D is ambiguous. Per germline, CDR1 MNHEY and CDR2 SVGEGT. V was cut by 4 bases and J by 9 bases, with 9 bases left in between. The CDR3 spans 12 residues. Here the CDR3 DNA reads TGTGCCAGCAGTTTAGCCCTGAGGGAGCTGTTTTTT. Amino acids: CASSLALRELFF.

V gene TRBV11-2 combines with J gene TRBJ2-3; possibly TRBD2 for D (7 bases). The CDR3 sequence is 16 residues long. Germline-derived CDR1 and CDR2 are SGHAT and FQNNGV. V lost 1 base and J lost 3, with 14 bases in between. CDR3 residues: CASSLGGGGVTDTQYF. DNA for the CDR3: TGTGCCAGCAGCTTAGGAGGGGGAGGGGTGACAGATACGCAGTATTTT.

The gene calls are TRBV19 and TRBJ1-2; D not resolved. The CDR3 is 12 residues long. The germline V gene encodes CDR1 LNHDA and CDR2 SQIVND (reference sequence). Trimming left V 3 bases short and J 8 bases short, with 10 bases between. The CDR3: CASSISGKGYTF. The CDR3 bases are TGTGCCAGTAGTATCAGCGGGAAAGGCTACACCTTC.

The V gene is TRBV10-3, the J gene TRBJ2-7, with 8 positions matching TRBD1. Germline V lookup: CDR1 ENHRY, CDR2 SYGVKD. Trimming at V came to 2 bases and at J to 7 bases, leaving 10 bases not matched to a gene. This CDR3 is built from 15 residues. CDR3 nucleotides: TGTGCCATCAGTGAGCCCGGACAGGGTCGAGGAGAGCAGTACGTC. Translation gives CAISEPGQGRGEQYV.

This sequence joins TRBV29-1 and TRBJ1-5, with TRBD1 matching 9 bases. J lost 2 bases, V lost 4 bases, and 12 bases had no gene match. The CDR3 runs 17 residues. Germline-derived CDR1 and CDR2 are SQVTM and ANQGSEA. CDR3 protein: CSVAVGTGLSGNQPQHF. CDR3 nucleotide sequence: TGCAGCGTTGCCGTCGGGACAGGGTTGTCGGGCAATCAGCCCCAGCATTTT.

The chain is built from TRBV3-1 (or the pseudogene TRBV3-2) and TRBJ2-7, with 10 bases that match TRBD1. V dropped 4 bases and J dropped 5; count of bases not matched to a gene: 5. The CDR3 is 14 residues long. From germline, CDR1 is LGHDT and CDR2 YNNKEL (reference sequence). CDR3 coding DNA: TGTGCCAGCAGCCTGGGACAGGGGAACAACGAGCAGTACGTC. Protein: CASSLGQGNNEQYV.

The chain carries TRBV19 and TRBJ2-2, with 7 positions matching TRBD2. Germline CDR1 is LNHDA and CDR2 is SQIVND (reference sequence). With V trimmed by 0 bases and J by 4 bases, 2 bases remained unmatched. This CDR3 contains 15 residues. The CDR3 coding sequence is TGTGCCAGTAGTATAGAGCGGGGGTTCACCGGGGAGCTGTTTTTT. Translating gives CASSIERGFTGELFF.

The V and J genes are TRBV6-2 or TRBV6-3 and TRBJ1-5; the D gene is possibly TRBD1 (6 bases). Trimming removed 2 bases from V and 7 bases from J, with 12 bases in between. The V gene's germline CDR1 is MNHEY and CDR2 SVGEGT. The CDR3 extends over 14 amino acids. In nucleotides, the CDR3 is TGTGCCAGCAGTTACCGACAGGAGCGGCAGCCCCAGCATTTT. Residues: CASSYRQERQPQHF.